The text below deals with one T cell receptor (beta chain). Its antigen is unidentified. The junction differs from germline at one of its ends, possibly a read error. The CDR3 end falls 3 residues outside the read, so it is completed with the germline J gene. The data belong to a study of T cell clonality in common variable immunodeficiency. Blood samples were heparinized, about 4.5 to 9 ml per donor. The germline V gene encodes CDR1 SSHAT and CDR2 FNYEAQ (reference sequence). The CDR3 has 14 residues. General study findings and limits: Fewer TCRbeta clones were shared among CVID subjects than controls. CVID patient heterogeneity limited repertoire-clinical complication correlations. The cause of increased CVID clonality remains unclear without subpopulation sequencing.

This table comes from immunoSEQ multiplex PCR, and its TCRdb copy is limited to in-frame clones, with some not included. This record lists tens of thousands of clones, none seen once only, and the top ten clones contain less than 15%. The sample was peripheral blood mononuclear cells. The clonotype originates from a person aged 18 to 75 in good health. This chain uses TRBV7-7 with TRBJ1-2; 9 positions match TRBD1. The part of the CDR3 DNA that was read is TGTGCTAGCAGCTCGGGACAGGGTTCAGATACC. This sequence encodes CASSSGQGSDT. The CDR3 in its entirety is CASSSGQGSDTYTF.